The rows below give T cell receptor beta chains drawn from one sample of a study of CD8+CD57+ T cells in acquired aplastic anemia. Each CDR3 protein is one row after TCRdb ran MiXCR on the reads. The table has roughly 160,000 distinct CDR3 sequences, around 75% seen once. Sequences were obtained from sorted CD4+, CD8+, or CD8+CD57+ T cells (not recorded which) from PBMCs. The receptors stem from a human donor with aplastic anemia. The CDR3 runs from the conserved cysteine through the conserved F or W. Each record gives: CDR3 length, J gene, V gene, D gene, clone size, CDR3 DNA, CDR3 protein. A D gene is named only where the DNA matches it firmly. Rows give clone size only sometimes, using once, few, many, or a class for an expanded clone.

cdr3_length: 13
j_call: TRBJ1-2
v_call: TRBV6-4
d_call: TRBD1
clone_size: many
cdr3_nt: TGTGCCAGCAGTGAATCGGACAGGGGTGGCTACACCTTC
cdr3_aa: CASSESDRGGYTF

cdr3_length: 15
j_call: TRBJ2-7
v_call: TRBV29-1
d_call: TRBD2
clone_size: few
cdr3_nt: TGCAGCGTTGCTTTAACTAGCGGGGGATCCTACGAGCAGTACTTC
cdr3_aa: CSVALTSGGSYEQYF

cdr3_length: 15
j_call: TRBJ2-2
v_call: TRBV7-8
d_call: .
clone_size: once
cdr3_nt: TGTGCCAGCAGCTTAGCGGGAGGAAGTCCCGGGGAGCTGTTTTTT
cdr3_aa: CASSLAGGSPGELFF

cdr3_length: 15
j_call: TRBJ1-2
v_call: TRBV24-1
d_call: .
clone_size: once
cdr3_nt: TGTGCCACCAGTGATTTACCCGGGGGTGAGGGCGGCTACACCTTC
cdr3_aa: CATSDLPGGEGGYTF

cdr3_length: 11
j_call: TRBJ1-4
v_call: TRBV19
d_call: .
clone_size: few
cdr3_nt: TGTGCCAGTAGCTTAAATGAAAAACTGTTTTTT
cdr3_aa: CASSLNEKLFF

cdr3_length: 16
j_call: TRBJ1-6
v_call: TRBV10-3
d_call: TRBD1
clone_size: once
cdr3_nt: TGTGCCAGCAGCCCGACAGGGGAGACAGGGTTTTCACCCCTCCACTTT
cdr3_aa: CASSPTGETGFSPLHF

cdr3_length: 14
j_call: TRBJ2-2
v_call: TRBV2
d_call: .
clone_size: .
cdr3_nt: TGTGCCAGCAGCCCGGACAGGAACACCGGGGAGCTGTTTTTT
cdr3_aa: CASSPDRNTGELFF

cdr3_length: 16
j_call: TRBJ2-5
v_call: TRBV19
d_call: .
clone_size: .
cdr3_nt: TGTGCCAGTAGTCCAAGAAGGCGAGAGTTCCAAGAGACCCAGTACTTC
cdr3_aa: CASSPRRREFQETQYF

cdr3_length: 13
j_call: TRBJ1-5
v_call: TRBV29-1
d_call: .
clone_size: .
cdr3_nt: TGCAGCGTAGTTCAGGGGCTAGATCAGCCCCAGCATTTT
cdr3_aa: CSVVQGLDQPQHF

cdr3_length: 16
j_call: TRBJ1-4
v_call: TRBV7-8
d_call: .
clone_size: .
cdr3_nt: TGTGCCAGCAGTTCTGCTTCGTCGCGTTCTAATGAAAAACTGTTTTTT
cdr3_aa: CASSSASSRSNEKLFF

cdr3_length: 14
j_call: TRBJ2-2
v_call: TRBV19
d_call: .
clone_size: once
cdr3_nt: TGTGCCAGTAGTAACCGGCGGAACACCGGAGAGCTGTTTTTT
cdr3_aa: CASSNRRNTGELFF

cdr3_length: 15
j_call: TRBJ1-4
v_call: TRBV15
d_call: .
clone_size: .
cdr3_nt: TGTGCCACCAGCAGAGATTTCGGGACCCTTGAAAAACTGTTTTTT
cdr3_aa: CATSRDFGTLEKLFF

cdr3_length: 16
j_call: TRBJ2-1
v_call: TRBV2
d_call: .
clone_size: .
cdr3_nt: TGTGCCAGCAAACGAACAGGATCGAGCTCCTACAATGAGCAGTTCTTC
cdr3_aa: CASKRTGSSSYNEQFF

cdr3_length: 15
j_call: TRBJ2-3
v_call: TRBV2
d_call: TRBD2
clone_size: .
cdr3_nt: TGTGCCAGCAGTTCATCAGCGGGAGGGGGAGATACGCAGTATTTT
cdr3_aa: CASSSSAGGGDTQYF

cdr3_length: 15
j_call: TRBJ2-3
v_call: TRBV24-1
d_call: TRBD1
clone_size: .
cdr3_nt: TGTGCCACCGCTCCGGACAGGGATCCCACAGATACGCAGTATTTT
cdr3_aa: CATAPDRDPTDTQYF

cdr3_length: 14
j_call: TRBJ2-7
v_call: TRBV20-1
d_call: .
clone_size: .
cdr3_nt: TGCAGTGCTAGCGCGGGGCAGGGTTTCTACGAGCAGTACTTC
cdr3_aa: CSASAGQGFYEQYF

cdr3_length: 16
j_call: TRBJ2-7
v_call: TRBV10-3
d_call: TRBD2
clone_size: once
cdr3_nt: TGTGCCATCAGTGATGGGACTAGCCGAACTTACAATGAGCAGTACTTC
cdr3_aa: CAISDGTSRTYNEQYF

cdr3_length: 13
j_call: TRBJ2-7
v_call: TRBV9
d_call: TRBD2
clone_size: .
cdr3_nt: TGTGCCAGCTCGGGACTAGCGTCATACGAGCAGTACTTC
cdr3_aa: CASSGLASYEQYF

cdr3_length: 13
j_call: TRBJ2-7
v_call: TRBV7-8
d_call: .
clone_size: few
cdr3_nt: TGTGCCAGCAGCTTAGGATACTCCTACGAGCAGTACTTC
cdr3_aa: CASSLGYSYEQYF

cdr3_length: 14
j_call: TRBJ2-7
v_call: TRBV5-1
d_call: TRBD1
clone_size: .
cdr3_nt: TGCGCCAGCAAGGACGGGGACAGGGACCACGAGCAGTACTTC
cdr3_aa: CASKDGDRDHEQYF

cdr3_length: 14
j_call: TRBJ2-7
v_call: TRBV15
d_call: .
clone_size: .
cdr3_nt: TGTGCCACCAGCAGACGACTCACCCTCAACGAGCAGTACTTC
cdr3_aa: CATSRRLTLNEQYF

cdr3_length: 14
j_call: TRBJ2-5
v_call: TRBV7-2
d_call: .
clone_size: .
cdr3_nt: TGTGCCAGCAGCTTAGGGCTTGGGCGGGAGACCCAGTACTTC
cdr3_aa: CASSLGLGRETQYF

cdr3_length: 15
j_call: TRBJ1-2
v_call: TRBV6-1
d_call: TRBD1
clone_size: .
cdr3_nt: TGTGCCAGCAGGGCTAGGACAGGGAATCGCTATGGCTACACCTTC
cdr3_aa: CASRARTGNRYGYTF

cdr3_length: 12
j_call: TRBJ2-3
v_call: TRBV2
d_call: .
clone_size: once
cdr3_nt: TGTGCCAGCAGCCTCAGCGGGGATACGCAGTATTTT
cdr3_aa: CASSLSGDTQYF

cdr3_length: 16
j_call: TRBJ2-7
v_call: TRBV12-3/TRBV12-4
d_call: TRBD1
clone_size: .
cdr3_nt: TGTGCCAGCTCACCCTACCCTGGGGACAGTCCCTACGAGCAGTACTTC
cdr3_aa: CASSPYPGDSPYEQYF

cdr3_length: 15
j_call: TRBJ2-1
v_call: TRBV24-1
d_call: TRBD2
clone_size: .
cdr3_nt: TGTGCCACCAGTGATTCTAGCGGGGGTAACAATGAACAGTTCTTC
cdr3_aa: CATSDSSGGNNEQFF

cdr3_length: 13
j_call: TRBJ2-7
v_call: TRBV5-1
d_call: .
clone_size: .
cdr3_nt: TGCGCCAGCGGCTTGGTTCCCTCCTACGAGCAGTACTTC
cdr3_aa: CASGLVPSYEQYF